The 2 T cell receptor beta chains listed next were all sequenced from one sample in a study of identical twins. TCRdb reprocessed the 5' RACE reads with MiXCR, giving one entry per CDR3 protein. The sample shows 1.5 million to 2 million distinct CDR3 sequences, roughly 35% of them seen only once. Input material: cord blood. These receptors originate from a newborn girl in good health.

The V call is TRBV10-1, the J call TRBJ2-3, with D uncertain. The CDR3 extends over 15 amino acids. Trimming removed 0 bases from V and 2 bases from J, with 9 bases in between. Germline V CDR1 and CDR2: WNHNN, SYGVQD (reference sequence). DNA of the CDR3: TGCGCCAGCAGTGAGTCGGCAGGCTACACAGATACGCAGTATTTT. Its translation: CASSESAGYTDTQYF.

This rearrangement joins TRBV7-6 to TRBJ2-3; no definite D call. Trimming pared 2 bases from V and 10 bases from J, leaving 7 bases between. Germline values: CDR1 SGHVS, CDR2 FNYEAQ. This CDR3 is built from 11 residues. CDR3 DNA: TGTGCCAGCAGCTTATCTGATTCGCAGTATTTT. This encodes CASSLSDSQYF.